These T cell receptor beta chains were read from a single sample in a study of T cell clonotyping in hematopoietic cell transplantation. Only in-frame clones appear in the TCRdb table, and some are missing; sequencing was by immunoSEQ multiplex PCR. The sample records about 16,000 clones, approximately 85% being singletons. The sequencing sample was made of peripheral blood mononuclear cells. These receptors were taken from a woman aged 40 to 55 in good health. Some clones in this sample may be carry-over from other donors' samples. CDR3s include the opening cysteine and the closing phenylalanine or tryptophan. The D gene is left open where the match is weak. Size is stated for part of the rows, as once, few or many counts, or as a class when the clone is expanded.

-,TRBD2,TRBV11-3,TRBJ2-7,TGTGCCAGCAGGGCTAGCGGGAGCGACGAGCAGCACTTC,CASRASGSDEQHF
-,-,TRBV2,TRBJ1-2,TGTGCCAGCACGCGGGTTAGTGATGGCTACACCTTC,CASTRVSDGYTF
-,-,TRBV30,TRBJ1-2,TGTGCCTGGAGAACCTCCCAGGGTAACTATGGCTACACCTTC,CAWRTSQGNYGYTF
-,-,TRBV15,TRBJ2-7,TGTGCCACCAGCAGAGTAGGCGTTATGGTCCACGAGCAGTACTTC,CATSRVGVMVHEQYF
-,-,TRBV29-1,TRBJ1-2,TGCAGCATTGAAGACTACCAGAACTCGAAAGGGAACTATGGCTACACCTTC,CSIEDYQNSKGNYGYTF
-,TRBD1,TRBV7-2,TRBJ2-2,TGTGCCAGCAGCACCGGGACAGGGGGCAACACCGGGGAGCTGTTTTTT,CASSTGTGGNTGELFF
-,TRBD2,TRBV2,TRBJ2-7,TGTGCCAGCAGGGAGACTAGCGGGAGCGTGGGCGAGCAGTACTTC,CASRETSGSVGEQYF
-,-,TRBV9,TRBJ1-2,TGTGCCAGCAGCGTAGGGGGGGACGGCTACACCTTC,CASSVGGDGYTF
-,TRBD1,TRBV29-1,TRBJ1-5,TGCAGCGTTGTCATACAGGGGGCCAGCAATCAGCCCCAGCATTTT,CSVVIQGASNQPQHF
-,TRBD1,TRBV27,TRBJ1-2,TGTGCCAGCAGTTTGGTCGGGGACAGGGATGGGGATGGCTACACCTTC,CASSLVGDRDGDGYTF
-,-,TRBV10-2,TRBJ2-5,TGCGCCAGCAGGCTCTCTGGGGAGCGGGAGACCCAGTACTTC,CASRLSGERETQYF
-,TRBD1,TRBV7-2,TRBJ1-1,TGTGCCAGCAGCCCTAACCGCCGGGACAGGGGGCCGACTGAAGCTTTCTTT,CASSPNRRDRGPTEAFF
-,-,TRBV6-1,TRBJ1-2,TGTGCCAGCAGTGAAAGGGGACATATTAACTATGGCTACACCTTC,CASSERGHINYGYTF
-,-,TRBV9,TRBJ1-1,TGTGCCAGCAGCGCACAACAGGGGAACACTGAAGCTTTCTTT,CASSAQQGNTEAFF
-,-,TRBV5-1,TRBJ2-1,TGCGCCAGCAGCTTGGATCGGGGCCACAATGAGCAGTTCTTC,CASSLDRGHNEQFF
-,-,TRBV28,TRBJ1-5,TGTGCCAGCAGTGCTATCCCCACCCAGACAAGGGCTCAGCCCCAGCATTTT,CASSAIPTQTRAQPQHF
-,-,TRBV30,TRBJ2-7,TGTGCCTGGGTGGGGGCAGGGGAGCAGTACTTC,CAWVGAGEQYF
few,TRBD1,TRBV18,TRBJ2-7,TGTGCCAGCTCCCGAGGTCCGGGACAGGAGTACGAGCAGTACTTC,CASSRGPGQEYEQYF
-,-,TRBV28,TRBJ1-1,TGTGCCAGCAGGAAGACAGGCACGAACACTGAAGCTTTCTTT,CASRKTGTNTEAFF
few,-,TRBV6-5,TRBJ1-2,TGTGCCAGCAGTTACGGCCAGGGCCGCTATGGCTACACCTTC,CASSYGQGRYGYTF
once,TRBD2,TRBV19,TRBJ2-2,TGTGCCTCCTGGGGGGGGGAAGAGGCCGGGGAGCTGTTTTTT,CASWGGEEAGELFF
-,TRBD2,TRBV27,TRBJ2-1,TGTGCCAGCAGTTCCCTTCTAGCGGCTCTTAACAATGAGCAGTTCTTC,CASSSLLAALNNEQFF
-,-,TRBV6-5,TRBJ1-2,TGTGCCAGCAGTTACGGGATCAATAACTACACCTTC,CASSYGINNYTF
-,TRBD1,TRBV4-2,TRBJ1-1,TGTGCCAGCAGCCAAGACAGGGGGGGGAACACTGAAGCTTTCTTT,CASSQDRGGNTEAFF
-,TRBD2,TRBV7-7,TRBJ2-5,TGTGCTAGCAGCTTAGATCGGGGAGGGATCGAGACCCAGTACTTC,CASSLDRGGIETQYF
-,TRBD1,TRBV6-1,TRBJ2-7,TGTGCCAGCAGTGTTCCGGGACAGGGGGCCTACGAGCAGTACTTC,CASSVPGQGAYEQYF
few,-,TRBV30,TRBJ1-5,TGTGCCTGGACGAGGGGTAGCAATCAGCCCCAGCATTTT,CAWTRGSNQPQHF
few,TRBD1,TRBV30,TRBJ2-2,TGTGCCTGGGCAGGGGGCCACACCGGGGAGCTGTTTTTT,CAWAGGHTGELFF
-,-,TRBV19,TRBJ2-7,TGTGCCAGTAGCCCGGGCCAGGGCGTTTCCCCGGGGTCCTACGAGCAGTACTTC,CASSPGQGVSPGSYEQYF
-,-,TRBV15,TRBJ2-1,TGTGCCACCAGCAGAGATCTGGGTCCGGACTATCAGTTCTTC,CATSRDLGPDYQFF
-,-,TRBV19,TRBJ2-2,TGTGCCACCGCTGCGGAGACCGGGGAGCTGTTTTTT,CATAAETGELFF
few,TRBD1,TRBV7-9,TRBJ1-2,TGTGCCAGCAGCTTAGCGGGAGGGACAGGGGGCGTTGGCTACACCTTC,CASSLAGGTGGVGYTF
-,-,TRBV28,TRBJ1-1,TGTGCCAGCAGGCGCGGGGATAGGAGCACTGAAGCTTTCTTT,CASRRGDRSTEAFF
-,TRBD2,TRBV7-3,TRBJ2-5,TGTGCCAGCAGCCGGGGGACTAGCGGGGGCCAAGAGACCCAGTACTTC,CASSRGTSGGQETQYF
-,-,TRBV6-1,TRBJ2-3,TGTGCCAGCAGTGCGGGCGTTGGAAGCACAGATACGCAGTATTTT,CASSAGVGSTDTQYF
-,TRBD1,TRBV30,TRBJ1-2,TGTGCCTGGAGTCCGGAGAGGGGACAGTACTATGGCTACACCTTC,CAWSPERGQYYGYTF
-,-,TRBV4-3,TRBJ1-4,TGCGCCAGCAGCCAAGATTACGGCAGAGTTAATGAAAAACTGTTTTTT,CASSQDYGRVNEKLFF
-,-,TRBV7-9,TRBJ1-5,TGTGCCAGCAGCGCCGGGACGGAGATCGGTCGGGGTCAGCCCCAGCATTTT,CASSAGTEIGRGQPQHF
-,-,TRBV6-5,TRBJ1-2,TGTGCCAGCAGTTACGGGGGCGAGGGCTACACCTTC,CASSYGGEGYTF
-,TRBD2,TRBV27,TRBJ2-7,TGTGCCAGCAGTTTATCCAATAGAGCGGGAGTCACGTACTTC,CASSLSNRAGVTYF
-,TRBD2,TRBV6-5,TRBJ2-7,TGTGCCAGCTCTCTCCGGGGGGGGGCGGCCTACGAGCAGTACTTC,CASSLRGGAAYEQYF
-,TRBD2,TRBV30,TRBJ2-7,TGTGCCTGGGGGACTAGCGCCAACGAGCAGTACTTC,CAWGTSANEQYF
-,-,TRBV5-4,TRBJ2-5,TGTGCCAGCAGCTTGGTTAGGACAGAGACCCAGTACTTC,CASSLVRTETQYF
-,TRBD1,TRBV4-3,TRBJ1-6,TGCGCCAGCAGCCCCGGACAGGGGTATAATTCACCCCTCCACTTT,CASSPGQGYNSPLHF
-,-,TRBV7-2,TRBJ1-6,TGTGCCAGCAGCCTCGGCGGGGGGTACAATTCACCCCTCCACTTT,CASSLGGGYNSPLHF
-,-,TRBV20-1,TRBJ1-3,TGCAGTGCTAAGTTTGGAAACACCATATATTTT,CSAKFGNTIYF